This T cell receptor beta chain derives from a study of T cell changes during pregnancy in multiple sclerosis. Data came from immunoSEQ multiplex PCR; TCRdb stores just in-frame clones and leaves some out. The sample records 18,000 or so clones, nearly 90% being singletons. The germline CDR1 and CDR2 sequences are MNHEY and SMNVEV (reference sequence). The CDR3 has 15 amino acids. Trimming took 2 bases from V and 0 from J, leaving 11 bases between them. V usage is TRBV27 and J usage is TRBJ2-7; the D gene is possibly TRBD1 (6 bases). The material sequenced was CD8+ T cells from peripheral blood mononuclear cells, taken in the second trimester of pregnancy. This sequence was found in a female donor in good health, enrolled as a control in a pregnancy study. This chain's CDR3 is CASSLIRDTSYEQYF. The CDR3 bases are TGTGCCAGCAGTTTAATACGGGACACCTCCTACGAGCAGTACTTC.